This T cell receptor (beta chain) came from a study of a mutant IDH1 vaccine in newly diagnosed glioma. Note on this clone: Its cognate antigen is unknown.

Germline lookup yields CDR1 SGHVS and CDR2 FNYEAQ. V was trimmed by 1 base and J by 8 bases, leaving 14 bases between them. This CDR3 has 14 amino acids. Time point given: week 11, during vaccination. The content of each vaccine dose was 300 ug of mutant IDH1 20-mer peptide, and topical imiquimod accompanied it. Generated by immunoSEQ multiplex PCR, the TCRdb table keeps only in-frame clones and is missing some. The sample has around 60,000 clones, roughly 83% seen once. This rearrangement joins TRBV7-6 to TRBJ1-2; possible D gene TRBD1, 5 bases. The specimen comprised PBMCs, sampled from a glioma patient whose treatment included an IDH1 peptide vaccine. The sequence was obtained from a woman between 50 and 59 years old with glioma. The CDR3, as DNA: TGTGCCAGCAGCTTAGGTCCCAAAGGGGACGGCTACACCTTC. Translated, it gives CASSLGPKGDGYTF.